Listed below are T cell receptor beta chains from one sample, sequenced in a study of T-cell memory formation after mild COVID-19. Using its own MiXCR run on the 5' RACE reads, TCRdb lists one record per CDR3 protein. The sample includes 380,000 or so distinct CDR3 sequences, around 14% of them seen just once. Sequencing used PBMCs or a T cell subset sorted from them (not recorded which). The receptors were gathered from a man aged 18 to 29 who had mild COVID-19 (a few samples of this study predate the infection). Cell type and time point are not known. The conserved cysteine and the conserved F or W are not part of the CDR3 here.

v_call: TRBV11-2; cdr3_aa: ASSWGVQETQY
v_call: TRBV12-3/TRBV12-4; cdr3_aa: ASTTQGRSYEQY
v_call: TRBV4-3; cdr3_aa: ASSQVRLSGGPHRNEQF
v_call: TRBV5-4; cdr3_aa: ASSLEATRNTGELF
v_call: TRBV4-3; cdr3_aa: ASSQVTGGLADTQY
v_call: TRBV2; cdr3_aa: ASSGDSNYEQY
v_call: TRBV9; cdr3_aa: ASSPPRGSYNEQF
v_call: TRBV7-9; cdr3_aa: ASSQNTGSEAEAF
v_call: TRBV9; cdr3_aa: ASSVGLERWSGELF
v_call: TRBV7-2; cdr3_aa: ASSRTSGSNEQF
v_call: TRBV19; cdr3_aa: ASSKGPGTADSPLH
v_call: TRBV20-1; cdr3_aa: SASRVNSNQPQH
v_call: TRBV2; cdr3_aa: ASSDKGAGDLWADSPLH
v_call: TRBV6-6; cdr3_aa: ASRRDRESNQPQH
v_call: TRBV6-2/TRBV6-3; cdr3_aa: ASSHGVMNTEAF
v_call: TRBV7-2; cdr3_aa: ASSLATQAGGGEQF
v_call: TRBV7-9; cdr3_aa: AIPWGAGGNSPLH
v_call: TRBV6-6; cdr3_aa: ASSFQGSYT
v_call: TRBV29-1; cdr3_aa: SAKFGESGYGYT
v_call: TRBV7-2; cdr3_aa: ASSPGGRGGTDTQY
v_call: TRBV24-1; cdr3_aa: ATSDRAYQPQH
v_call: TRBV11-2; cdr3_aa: ASSLTGNGLNEQF
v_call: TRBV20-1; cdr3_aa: SAIAGGDTQY
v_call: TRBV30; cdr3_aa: AWDRQALGNTIY
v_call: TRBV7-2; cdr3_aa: ASSRDRGYEQPQH
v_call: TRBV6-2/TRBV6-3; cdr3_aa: ASSRQHSGNTIY
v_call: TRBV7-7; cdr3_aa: ASSQKQTHDAGELF
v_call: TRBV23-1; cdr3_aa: ASSLVMSNTGELF
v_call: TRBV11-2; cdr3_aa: ASSLGLLNTEAF
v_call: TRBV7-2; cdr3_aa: ASRRGVSTDTQY
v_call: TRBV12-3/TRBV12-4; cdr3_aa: ASSLDRGEQY
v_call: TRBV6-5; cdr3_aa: ASSFRQGGNQPQH
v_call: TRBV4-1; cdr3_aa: ASSQVTPNIQY
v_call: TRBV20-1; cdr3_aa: SAPGQENTEAF
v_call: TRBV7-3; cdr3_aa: ASSALAGGLNEQF
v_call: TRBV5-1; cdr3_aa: ASSSQDRVGKETQY
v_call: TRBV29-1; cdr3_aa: SVEDYPGEETQY
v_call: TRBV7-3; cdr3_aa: ASSLLAGGHNEQF
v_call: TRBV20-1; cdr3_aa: SALGGWETQY
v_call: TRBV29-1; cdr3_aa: SVEIAGGTLGELF
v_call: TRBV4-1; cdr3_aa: ASSQGRTGAVEKLF
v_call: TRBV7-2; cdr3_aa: ASSWSSGSNQPQH
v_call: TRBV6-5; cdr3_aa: ASTSGRGSYNEQF
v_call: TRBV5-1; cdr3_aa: ASSLGGRDEQF
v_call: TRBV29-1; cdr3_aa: SVGTSGGAAEQF
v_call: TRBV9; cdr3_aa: ASSYGTPDTQY
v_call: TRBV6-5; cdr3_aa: ASSYFGTPNEQF
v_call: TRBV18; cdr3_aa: ASSPIDQGRETQY
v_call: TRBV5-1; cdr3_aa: ASSHTGARDFGYT
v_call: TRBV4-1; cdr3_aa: ASRWTSGGTGELF
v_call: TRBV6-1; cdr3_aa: ASSGRRELGLAGGRAEQF
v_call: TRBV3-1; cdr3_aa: ASSQGQQARYT
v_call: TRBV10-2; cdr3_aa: ASMPTALEQY
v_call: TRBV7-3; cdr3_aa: ASSLGVAGSTDTQY